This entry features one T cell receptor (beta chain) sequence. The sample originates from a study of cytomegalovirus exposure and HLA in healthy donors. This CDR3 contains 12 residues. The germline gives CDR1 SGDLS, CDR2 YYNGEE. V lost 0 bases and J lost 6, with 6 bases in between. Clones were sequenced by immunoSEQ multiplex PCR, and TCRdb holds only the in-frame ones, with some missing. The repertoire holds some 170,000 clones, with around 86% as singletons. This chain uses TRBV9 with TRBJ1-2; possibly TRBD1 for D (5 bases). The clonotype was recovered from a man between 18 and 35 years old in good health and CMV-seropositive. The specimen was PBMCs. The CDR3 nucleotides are TGTGCCAGCAGCGTAGACAGGAATGGCTACACCTTC. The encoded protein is CASSVDRNGYTF.